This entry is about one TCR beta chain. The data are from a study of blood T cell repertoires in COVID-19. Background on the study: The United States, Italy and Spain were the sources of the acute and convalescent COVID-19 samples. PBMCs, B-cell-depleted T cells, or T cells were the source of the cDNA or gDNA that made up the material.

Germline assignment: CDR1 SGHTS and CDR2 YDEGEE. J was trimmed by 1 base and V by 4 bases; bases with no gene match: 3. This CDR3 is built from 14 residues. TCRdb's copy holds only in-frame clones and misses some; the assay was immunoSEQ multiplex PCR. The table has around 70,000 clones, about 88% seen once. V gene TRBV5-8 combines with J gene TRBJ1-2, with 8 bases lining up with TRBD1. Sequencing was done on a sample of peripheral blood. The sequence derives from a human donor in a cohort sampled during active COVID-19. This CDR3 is CASSATGGNYGYTF. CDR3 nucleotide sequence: TGTGCCAGCAGCGCAACAGGGGGTAACTATGGCTACACCTTC. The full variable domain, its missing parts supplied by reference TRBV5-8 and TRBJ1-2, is EAGVTQSPTHLIKTRGQQATLRCSPISGHTSVYWYQQALGLGLQFLLWYDEGEERNRGNFPPRFSGRQFPNYSSELNVNALELEDSALYLCASSATGGNYGYTFGSGTRLTVV.